A single T cell receptor (beta chain) is shown here with its context. The entry originates in a study of T cell responses to AZD1222 COVID-19 vaccine. V dropped 5 bases and J dropped 7; count of bases not matched to a gene: 5. The CDR3 spans 13 residues. Profiling relied on immunoSEQ multiplex PCR, and the TCRdb table lists in-frame clones only, not all of them. The data contain fewer than 150,000 clones, over 75% of them singletons. V usage is TRBV12-3 or TRBV12-4 and J usage is TRBJ1-1; 9 bases agree with TRBD1. The origin of this receptor is an adult in good health. The specimen comprised peripheral blood, sampled on day 0 of AZD1222 vaccination. CDR3 sequence (DNA): TGTGCCAGCAGTGCGATGACAGGGGGTGAAGCTTTCTTT. Residues: CASSAMTGGEAFF.